Sequencing of this TCR beta chain was carried out in a study of blood T cell repertoires in COVID-19. Study context: Material from acute and convalescent COVID-19 was sourced from the United States, Italy and Spain. Nucleic acid was either cDNA or gDNA, and it came from T cells, B-cell-depleted T cells, or PBMCs.

In the original processing: The assay estimated nucleated cells by amplifying reference gene primers. Assay: immunoSEQ multiplex PCR; the TCRdb copy retains only in-frame clones and omits some. D and trimming come from the DNA, and the V and J calls and clone size come from that table. Altogether tens of thousands of clones are present, around 88% being singletons, with the ten largest covering around 5%. CDR1 and CDR2 (germline): SQVTM, ANQGSEA. The CDR3 runs 13 residues. V was pared by 7 bases and J by 0 bases, with 10 bases between. The TCR was taken from a woman at least 80 years old with acute or convalescent COVID-19. The sample taken for sequencing was peripheral blood. The gene calls are TRBV29-1 and TRBJ1-3; TRBD1 might be the D (6 bases). The CDR3 coding sequence is TGCAGCGCTGGACAGAACTCTGGAAACACCATATATTTT. It encodes CSAGQNSGNTIYF.